This T cell receptor (beta chain) comes out of a study of cytomegalovirus exposure and HLA in healthy donors. Findings and caveats of the study: At a 0.05 false discovery rate, a later analysis found around 15,000 TCR beta sequences to be associated with HLA alleles. With high specificity and sensitivity, the classifier reportedly diagnosed cytomegalovirus status. The study assumed roughly uniform donor sequencing depth for presence/absence analyses. By HLA locus, TCR association rates varied in a later analysis, with DRB1 showing the most and HLA-C the fewest.

With regard to this clone: Its antigen remains unidentified.

This PCR relied on a set of 60 Vbeta primers and 13 Jbeta primers. Generated by immunoSEQ multiplex PCR, the TCRdb table keeps only in-frame clones and is missing some. Reported are around 190,000 clones; the ten largest clones contain around 0.95%. There are 15 residues in the CDR3. The V and J ends lost 7 bases and 8 bases respectively, with 18 bases between them. Germline V lookup: CDR1 MNHNY, CDR2 SVGAGI (reference sequence). Sequencing used PBMCs. The TCR comes from a woman aged 30 to 39 in good health and CMV-seropositive. The rearrangement links TRBV6-6 to TRBJ1-6; D gene ambiguous. The CDR3 bases are TGTGCCAGCACTGTACTAGGAGGGTTTGATTCACCCCTCCACTTT. Amino acid sequence: CASTVLGGFDSPLHF.